These 15 T cell receptor beta chains were all obtained from the same sample, sequenced in a study of T cell repertoires in cytomegalovirus infection. TCRdb redid the calling of the reads with MiXCR, one entry per CDR3 protein. The sample contains approximately 76,000 distinct CDR3 sequences, approximately 3.7% of which appear only once. Sequencing used PBMCs. Every receptor here comes from a human donor in good health (CMV status not recorded). Some clones in this sample may be carry-over from other donors' samples.

This clonotype was found many times. J is TRBJ2-3 and V is TRBV2; TRBD1 might be the D (8 bases). This CDR3 has 15 amino acids. Germline values: CDR1 SNHLY, CDR2 FYNNEI. Deletions cut 6 bases from V and 6 bases from J, with 19 bases between. CDR3 coding DNA: TGTGCCAGCAGCCCCCAGGGGGCGCGGGAGGATACGCAGTATTTT. The encoded protein is CASSPQGAREDTQYF. Using reference TRBV2 and TRBJ2-3 for the parts outside the CDR3, the full variable domain is EPEVTQTPSHQVTQMGQEVILRCVPISNHLYFYWYRQILGQKVEFLVSFYNNEISEKSEIFDDQFSVERPDGSNFTLKIRSTKLEDSAMYFCASSPQGAREDTQYFGPGTRLTVL.

This clonotype appeared many times. The chain couples TRBV7-9 to TRBJ2-7; perhaps TRBD1 as D (7 bases). The germline gives CDR1 SEHNR, CDR2 FQNEAQ (reference sequence). The CDR3 contains 15 residues. The V and J ends lost 2 bases and 5 bases respectively, with 16 bases between them. CDR3: CASSLSEQGTHEQYF. The DNA for the CDR3 is TGTGCCAGCAGCTTATCAGAACAGGGGACTCACGAGCAGTACTTC.

This clonotype was counted ten times or more. V gene TRBV20-1 combines with J gene TRBJ1-2; D remains unclear. The CDR3 is made up of 12 amino acids. Looked up from germline, CDR1 is DFQATT and CDR2 is SNEGSKA (reference sequence). V was clipped by 6 bases and J by 1 base, with 9 bases between them. The chain's CDR3 is CSAPTDNYGYTF. The DNA for the CDR3 is TGCAGTGCACCGACCGATAACTATGGCTACACCTTC.

This clonotype occurred a few times. This chain connects TRBV6-2 or TRBV6-3 to TRBJ1-1; perhaps TRBD1 as D (5 bases). V lost 7 bases to trimming and J lost 7 bases, with 13 bases between them. The CDR3 consists of 12 residues. Germline CDR1 MNHEY, CDR2 SVGEGT. The CDR3 DNA is TGTGCCAGCAACACATTGGGGCGTGAAGCTTTCTTT. Its protein product is CASNTLGREAFF.

In its sample, this clonotype was seen many times. The chain joins TRBV12-3 or TRBV12-4 to TRBJ1-5, with a weak D call TRBD1 (6 bases). Trimming pared 6 bases from V and 2 bases from J, leaving 17 bases between. The CDR3 loop spans 16 amino acids. DNA of the CDR3: TGTGCCAGCAGCCCCGGGGCGGGGGCAGGCAATCAGCCCCAGCATTTT. This translates into CASSPGAGAGNQPQHF.

This clonotype was seen many times. This sequence joins TRBV19 and TRBJ1-6; the D is unclear. The CDR3 is 13 residues long. Germline CDR1 is LNHDA and CDR2 is SQIVND (reference sequence). Trimming removed 3 bases at V and 8 bases at J, with 8 bases between. The CDR3 protein is CASSIGRDSPLHF. In DNA, the CDR3 is TGTGCCAGTAGTATCGGGAGGGATTCACCCCTCCACTTT.

This clonotype was counted many times. The rearrangement links TRBV7-2 to TRBJ1-4; D unclear. The CDR3 sequence is 13 residues long. Trimming left V 5 bases short and J 7 bases short, with 11 bases between. Germline loops: CDR1 SGHTA, CDR2 FQGNSA. This CDR3 is CASSVTSIEKLFF. CDR3 nucleotide sequence: TGTGCCAGCAGCGTCACCTCTATTGAAAAACTGTTTTTT.

This clonotype occurred many times. The chain combines TRBV7-2 with TRBJ2-5; D call uncertain. Germline V CDR1 and CDR2: SGHTA, FQGNSA. The length of the CDR3 is 12 residues. Trimming pared 3 bases from V and 1 base from J, leaving 3 bases between. CDR3 sequence reads: CASSFLQETQYF. The CDR3 DNA follows: TGTGCCAGCAGCTTCCTCCAAGAGACCCAGTACTTC.

This clonotype was observed at least ten times. The J gene is TRBJ2-5, the V gene TRBV5-1; TRBD1 matches 7 bases. The CDR3 has 14 amino acids. Germline-derived CDR1 and CDR2 are SGHRS and YFSETQ. The V segment lost 4 bases and the J segment 2 bases; nucleotides outside the gene matches: 5. CDR3 residues: CASSRMGQQETQYF. DNA for the CDR3: TGCGCCAGCAGCCGGATGGGACAGCAAGAGACCCAGTACTTC.

This clonotype has a count of ten or more. J is TRBJ1-1 and V is TRBV19; 11 bases align to TRBD1. There are 17 residues in the CDR3. The germline V gene has CDR1 LNHDA and CDR2 SQIVND (reference sequence). With 11 bases clipped from V and 1 base from J, the junction kept 15 bases outside the gene matches. The CDR3 spells CAARDRGFVGGNTEAFF. The CDR3 DNA reads as TGTGCCGCCCGGGACAGGGGGTTTGTCGGGGGGAACACTGAAGCTTTCTTT.

This clonotype was picked up many times. V usage is TRBV7-3 and J usage is TRBJ2-1; D ambiguous. CDR1 SGHTA and CDR2 FQGTGA come from the germline V gene. V shed 3 bases and J shed 8 bases, with 11 bases lying between them. CDR3 length: 13 amino acids. The CDR3 reads CASSFWQHDEQFF. CDR3 nucleotide sequence: TGTGCCAGCAGCTTTTGGCAGCACGATGAGCAGTTCTTC.

This clonotype was detected many times. The genes are TRBV19 and TRBJ1-5; D is unclear. The CDR3 has 14 amino acids. With 10 bases removed from V and 1 base from J, the gap between germline ends came to 14 bases. Germline CDR1 reads LNHDA; CDR2 reads SQIVND (reference sequence). The DNA of the CDR3 is TGTGCCACCAAGGTAACCGGAAGCAATCAGCCCCAGCATTTT. As protein: CATKVTGSNQPQHF.

There are many counts of this clonotype. This chain connects TRBV29-1 to TRBJ1-2, with D perhaps matching TRBD1 (5 bases). The V end was cut by 3 bases, the J end by 5 bases, with 13 bases between. Germline V CDR1 and CDR2: SQVTM, ANQGSEA. This CDR3 has 13 amino acids. CDR3 amino acids: CSVDSGGSYGYTF. CDR3 coding DNA: TGCAGCGTTGATTCGGGGGGATCTTATGGCTACACCTTC. The complete variable domain, with remaining parts taken from reference TRBV29-1 and TRBJ1-2, reads SAVISQKPSRDICQRGTSLTIQCQVDSQVTMMFWYRQQPGQSLTLIATANQGSEATYESGFVIDKFPISRPNLTFSTLTVSNMSPEDSSIYLCSVDSGGSYGYTFGSGTRLTVV.

The table lists this clonotype with many counts. This chain connects TRBV20-1 to TRBJ2-5; 9 bases line up with TRBD1. The CDR3 spans 13 residues. Looked up from germline, CDR1 is DFQATT and CDR2 is SNEGSKA (reference sequence). V lost 2 bases to trimming and J lost 5 bases; unmatched junction nucleotides: 3. The CDR3 spells CSARTGGTETQYF. The CDR3 nucleotides read TGCAGTGCTAGAACAGGGGGCACGGAGACCCAGTACTTC.

This clonotype has only a few counts. The chain links TRBV7-9 to TRBJ1-5; D is unresolved. This CDR3 is 14 amino acids long. Trimming took off 5 bases at V and 2 bases at J, with 10 bases between the two ends. Germline CDR1 reads SEHNR; CDR2 reads FQNEAQ (reference sequence). Written as DNA, the CDR3 is TGTGCCAGCAGCAGAGACTCTCGCAATCAGCCCCAGCATTTT. Protein product: CASSRDSRNQPQHF.